This T cell receptor beta chain was sequenced in a study of PD-1 blockade in classical Hodgkin lymphoma. Study-level results: Patients newly diagnosed and complete responders had comparable baseline diversity. Underlying causes for the observed repertoire differences were not defined, possibly disease activity or prior therapy. Relative to healthy donors, newly diagnosed patients reportedly had lower baseline TCR diversity, which was reported as lower still in relapsed/refractory patients.

The table came from immunoSEQ multiplex PCR; TCRdb's copy has only in-frame clones and leaves some out. The table shows some 41,000 clones, with approximately 72% occurring only once. Relapses following autologous stem cell transplantation were seen in all patients, with brentuximab vedotin exposure varying. CDR1 SGHTA and CDR2 FQGTGA come from the germline V gene. The ends lost 5 bases at V and 13 bases at J; junction bases unmatched: 11. The CDR3 sequence is 14 residues long. This clone was seen more than once but under ten times. Its antigen is still unknown. The chain has TRBV7-3 and TRBJ2-1; 10 positions agree with TRBD1. Here the sequenced sample was peripheral blood mononuclear cells (PBMCs), taken before the second cycle of nivolumab. This clonotype originated in a human donor with classical Hodgkin lymphoma. The CDR3 DNA follows: TGTGCCAGCAGCGACCCCGAGACAGGGGGCGCACAGTTCTTC. Protein product: CASSDPETGGAQFF.